This T cell receptor beta chain was recovered during a study of technical replicates of blood from several donors (dated by TCRdb to about 2017). A note on this clone: The target of this receptor is not known. No quality values exist for individual bases; no much larger clone is one base distant.

Deletion took 6 bases off V and 9 bases off J, with a span of 17 bases between the germline ends. From a lookup of the germline V gene, CDR1 and CDR2 are SNHLY and FYNNEI. The CDR3 numbers 14 residues from cysteine through phenylalanine. Just the 42-base CDR3 DNA is kept, in frame starting at base 1. Libraries were made using the immunoSEQ multiplex PCR assay. This immuneACCESS table, as held by TCRdb, lists in-frame sequences with V and J called but not all clones. Of the missing ones, under half trace to an unresolved V gene in checked studies; the others have no known cause. The sample table contains 9,000 to 15,000 clones; only one count was recorded for under 95% of them. Approximately 9.1% of the sample rests with the top ten.

The V and J genes are TRBV2 and TRBJ2-2; TRBD1 could be the D gene, as 5 bases match. The sample consisted of PBMCs. The clonotype was recovered from a human donor in good health. The CDR3 corresponds to CASSPQGATRELFF. The sequenced DNA is TGTGCCAGCAGCCCCCAGGGCGCGACACGGGAGCTGTTTTTT. Joined to the reference TRBV2 and TRBJ2-2 proteins, this CDR3 gives the full variable domain: EPEVTQTPSHQVTQMGQEVILRCVPISNHLYFYWYRQILGQKVEFLVSFYNNEISEKSEIFDDQFSVERPDGSNFTLKIRSTKLEDSAMYFCASSPQGATRELFFGEGSRLTVL.